This note documents a single TCR beta chain sequence. Its antigen is still unknown. This sample stems from a study of CD8+ T cells in alopecia areata. Study outcomes and limitations: Across lesional scalp, and particularly alopecia totalis/universalis, clonality surpassed that of normal scalp. It was less clear whether patients shared TCRs than it was in mice, possibly because of HLA.

Both peripheral blood and punch biopsies of lesional scalp skin were obtained from patients who had alopecia areata. Starting from PBMCs, sorting isolated CD4+ and CD8+ T cells. CDR3 length: 11 amino acids. Trimming removed 8 bases at V and 0 bases at J, with 4 bases between. Germline CDR1 MNHEY, CDR2 SMNVEV (reference sequence). Investigators isolated RNA and reverse transcribed it into cDNA to act as the sequencing template. Sequencing used immunoSEQ multiplex PCR; TCRdb keeps in-frame clones, though not all of them. Of about 120,000 clones detected, less than 50% appear once; the ten largest clones hold over 9.5%.

Sequencing was performed on NKG2D-low CD8+ T cells sorted from blood. The TCR sequence derives from a human donor with alopecia areata. The chain couples TRBV27 to TRBJ2-5; D unresolved. CDR3 sequence: CASLHQETQYF. The CDR3 DNA is TGTGCCAGCCTCCACCAAGAGACCCAGTACTTC.